This TCR beta chain came from a study of cytomegalovirus exposure and HLA in healthy donors. Study-wide points: HLA restriction was apparent for most CMV-associated TCR beta chains in a later analysis. Three of the chains that were CMV-associated were confirmed in vitro to be specific for CMV antigens. Links to common viral pathogens appeared, in a later analysis, for several of the most significant clusters.

PCR amplification relied on 60 Vbeta primers (plus 13 Jbeta primers). The table came from immunoSEQ multiplex PCR; TCRdb's copy has only in-frame clones and leaves some out. The sample lists more than 65,000 clones; roughly 80% were seen once. A word on this clone: No antigen is known for it.

The CDR3 totals 13 residues. V was cut by 4 bases and J by 5 bases, with 11 bases left in between. CDR1 is SEHNR, CDR2 FQNEAQ, per germline (reference sequence). This clonotype originated in a woman aged 40 to 55 in good health and CMV-seropositive. The sequenced sample was PBMCs. This chain joins TRBV7-9 and TRBJ1-1; D remains ambiguous. The CDR3 reads CASSYGSGTEAFF. CDR3 DNA: TGTGCCAGCAGCTACGGGTCGGGAACTGAAGCTTTCTTT.